Sequencing of this TCR beta chain was carried out in a study of blood T cell repertoires in COVID-19. The CDR3 contains 15 residues. Germline V lookup: CDR1 LNHNV, CDR2 YYDKDF (reference sequence). The V end lost 5 bases, the J end lost 5 bases, and 15 bases lay between the germline ends. Original methodology: Estimated nucleated cell counts came from reference gene primer amplification. The assay was immunoSEQ multiplex PCR, and TCRdb's table has in-frame clones only and misses some. That table supplies the V and J calls and clone size; D and trimming were determined from the DNA. Of about 140,000 clones detected, approximately 84% appear once; the ten largest clones hold under 5.5%.

The chain uses TRBV15 and TRBJ2-2; maybe TRBD1 (7 bases). The sample taken for sequencing was PBMCs or T cells enriched from blood (not recorded which). The receptor was derived from a man aged 35-49 years with acute COVID-19. The CDR3 sequence: CATSQGGRGTGELFF. For the CDR3, the DNA is TGTGCCACCAGCCAGGGGGGCCGGGGGACCGGGGAGCTGTTTTTT. Full variable domain (remainder filled in from reference TRBV15 and TRBJ2-2): DAMVIQNPRYQVTQFGKPVTLSCSQTLNHNVMYWYQQKSSQAPKLLFHYYDKDFNNEADTPDNFQSRRPNTSFCFLDIRSPGLGDTAMYLCATSQGGRGTGELFFGEGSRLTVL.